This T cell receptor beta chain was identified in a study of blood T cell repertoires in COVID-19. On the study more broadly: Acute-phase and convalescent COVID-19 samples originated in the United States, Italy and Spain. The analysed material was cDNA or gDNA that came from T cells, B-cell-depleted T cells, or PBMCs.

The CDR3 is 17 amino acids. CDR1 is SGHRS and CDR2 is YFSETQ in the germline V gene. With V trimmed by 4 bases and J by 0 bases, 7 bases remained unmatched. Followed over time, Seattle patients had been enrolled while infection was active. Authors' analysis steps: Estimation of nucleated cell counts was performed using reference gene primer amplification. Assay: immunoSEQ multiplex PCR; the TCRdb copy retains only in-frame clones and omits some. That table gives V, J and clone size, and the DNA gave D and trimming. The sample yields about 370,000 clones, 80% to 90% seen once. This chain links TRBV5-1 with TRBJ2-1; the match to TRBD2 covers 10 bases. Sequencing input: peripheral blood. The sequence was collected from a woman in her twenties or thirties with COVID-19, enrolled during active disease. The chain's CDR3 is CASSRTLAGGSYNEQFF. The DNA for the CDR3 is TGCGCCAGCAGCCGAACGTTAGCGGGGGGCTCCTACAATGAGCAGTTCTTC.